This T cell receptor (beta chain) was recovered during a study of cytomegalovirus exposure and HLA in healthy donors. Across the study: It was reported in a later analysis that the approximately 120 validation repertoires used the same platform as the approximately 620 first-cohort repertoires.

There are 15 residues in the CDR3. With 1 base removed from V and 0 bases from J, the gap between germline ends came to 10 bases. The germline gives CDR1 SGHTA, CDR2 FQGNSA. This clone was recorded once. Its target is unknown. Study-wide results and caveats: Subsequent analysis of the 95 to 150 validation repertoires found a tendency for first-cohort TCR clusters to co-occur. Specific recognition of CMV antigens was confirmed in vitro for a few chains (all CMV-associated).

Some clones are missing from TCRdb's copy, which holds only in-frame ones; the method was immunoSEQ multiplex PCR. The sample contains approximately 160,000 clones, around 82% of which appear only once. Sequencing used PBMCs. V is TRBV7-2 and J is TRBJ2-7, with a tentative D call TRBD1 (5 bases). The clonotype originates from a man aged 30 to 39 in good health and CMV-seropositive. CDR3 loop: CASSLDPGISYEQYF. DNA of the CDR3: TGTGCCAGCAGCTTAGACCCAGGGATCTCCTACGAGCAGTACTTC.